This T cell receptor beta chain was obtained from a study of cytomegalovirus exposure and HLA in healthy donors. Study overall: The same platform was used for the 130 or so validation repertoires as for the 650 to 700 first-cohort repertoires, as reported in a later analysis.

In regard to this clone: The antigen is unknown.

Clones were sequenced by immunoSEQ multiplex PCR, and TCRdb holds only the in-frame ones, with some missing. Of 150,000 to 200,000 clones in the sample, 84% were seen once. Broader study findings: Most TCR sequences proved rare, with some public TCRs found in many donors. Specific recognition of CMV antigens was confirmed in vitro for three chains (all CMV-associated).

CDR1 SGHTA and CDR2 FQGNSA come from the germline V gene. This CDR3 has 14 residues. Trimming removed 1 base from V and 5 bases from J, with 11 bases in between. Sequencing was performed on PBMCs. The TCR was taken from a man aged 18-30 years in good health and CMV-seropositive. This chain uses TRBV7-2 with TRBJ2-5, with D tentatively TRBD2 (6 bases). In DNA form, the CDR3 reads TGTGCCAGCAGCTTAGGAGCGAGCGGGGAGACCCAGTACTTC. Protein sequence: CASSLGASGETQYF.